These 21 T cell receptor beta chains originate from one sample sequenced in a study of shared clonotypes between healthy human individuals. Cells designated naive CD8 were CD45RO-negative and were positively selected for CCR7, with terminally differentiated effector memory CD45RA+ cells excluded. Libraries were prepared by immunoSEQ multiplex PCR; TCRdb keeps only in-frame clonotypes and omits some of them. Of approximately 2,200,000 clones in the sample, 85% to 95% were seen once. Sequencing was carried out using naive CD8+ T cells from PBMCs. Receptors were obtained from a man aged 18 to 35 in good health. Some clones in this sample may be carry-over from other donors' samples.

The rearrangement joins TRBV28 to TRBJ2-6, with D hard to call. Trimming removed 5 bases from V and 6 bases from J, with 14 bases in between. The CDR3 loop spans 15 amino acids. CDR1 is MDHEN and CDR2 is SYDVKM in the germline V gene. The CDR3 here is CASSHPAVAANVLTF. The CDR3 coding sequence is TGTGCCAGCAGTCACCCTGCGGTTGCGGCCAACGTCCTGACTTTC.

As for this clone: Other DNA sequences in the same sample also yield this CDR3. The J gene is TRBJ1-2, the V gene TRBV5-1, with a weak D call TRBD1 (6 bases). Per the germline V gene, CDR1 is SGHRS and CDR2 is YFSETQ. V gave up 4 bases and J gave up 0 bases, with 13 bases separating them. The CDR3 runs to 15 residues. This CDR3 is CASSLEQGSNYGYTF. The CDR3 region has the DNA TGCGCCAGCAGCCTGGAGCAGGGGTCTAACTATGGCTACACCTTC. Together with reference TRBV5-1 and TRBJ1-2, the CDR3 gives the full variable domain: KAGVTQTPRYLIKTRGQQVTLSCSPISGHRSVSWYQQTPGQGLQFLFEYFSETQRNKGNFPGRFSGRQFSNSRSEMNVSTLELGDSALYLCASSLEQGSNYGYTFGSGTRLTVV.

V is TRBV6-1 and J is TRBJ2-7; possibly TRBD1 for D (7 bases). The CDR3 length is 12 residues. Trimming left V 6 bases short and J 7 bases short, with 13 bases between. The V gene's germline CDR1 is MNHNS and CDR2 SASEGT. The CDR3: CASREGTVEQYF. CDR3 DNA: TGTGCCAGCAGGGAGGGGACAGTTGAGCAGTACTTC.

The chain combines TRBV27 with TRBJ2-3; 9 bases align to TRBD1. V was clipped by 3 bases and J by 7 bases; unmatched bases: 8. CDR1 and CDR2 (germline): MNHEY, SMNVEV (reference sequence). The CDR3 consists of 15 residues. CDR3 amino acids: CASSFEQGAWYTQYF. CDR3 DNA: TGTGCCAGCAGTTTCGAACAGGGGGCTTGGTATACGCAGTATTTT.

This chain connects TRBV19 to TRBJ2-1; 9 nucleotides match TRBD2. The V and J ends lost 0 bases and 4 bases, in that order; junction bases with no gene match: 7. Looked up from germline, CDR1 is LNHDA and CDR2 is SQIVND (reference sequence). The length of the CDR3 is 17 residues. CDR3 loop: CASSIDSETSGYNEQFF. CDR3 DNA sequence: TGTGCCAGTAGTATAGATTCGGAAACTAGCGGGTACAATGAGCAGTTCTTC.

The chain couples TRBV7-2 to TRBJ1-1; D is uncertain. Germline V gene sequence: CDR1 SGHTA, CDR2 FQGNSA. CDR3 length: 13 residues. Trimming stripped 5 bases from V and 0 bases from J, with 7 bases between. CDR3 sequence reads: CASSQNLNTEAFF. DNA for the CDR3: TGTGCCAGCAGCCAGAACTTGAACACTGAAGCTTTCTTT.

In DNA, the CDR3 is TGTGCCAGCAGTGATTTTTTCCTTCCTGGAAACACCATATATTTT. Translated: CASSDFFLPGNTIYF. The J gene is TRBJ1-3, the V gene TRBV2; D gene ambiguous. The V gene's germline CDR1 is SNHLY and CDR2 FYNNEI. CDR3 length: 15 amino acids. V lost 3 bases and J 2 bases, leaving 11 bases between the germline ends.

The gene calls are TRBV6-5 and TRBJ1-2; 7 bases agree with TRBD1. V dropped 2 bases and J dropped 4; count of bases not matched to a gene: 7. Germline loops: CDR1 MNHEY, CDR2 SVGAGI. The CDR3 length is 15 residues. The CDR3 DNA is TGTGCCAGCAGTTACCAGACGGGACAGATCTATGGCTACACCTTC. The encoded protein is CASSYQTGQIYGYTF.

CDR3 DNA: TGTGCCAGCAGTTTAGCACTGTATAGCAATCAGCCCCAGCATTTT. It codes for CASSLALYSNQPQHF. V usage is TRBV28 and J usage is TRBJ1-5, with D hard to call. CDR3 length: 15 residues. V lost 2 bases, J lost 0 bases, and 8 bases lay in between. Germline lookup yields CDR1 MDHEN and CDR2 SYDVKM.

This chain joins TRBV19 and TRBJ2-5, with D uncertain. Per the germline V gene, CDR1 is LNHDA and CDR2 is SQIVND (reference sequence). The CDR3 is 14 amino acids. Trimming shortened V by 4 bases and J by 5 bases, and 14 bases separated the two germline ends. CDR3 sequence: CASSKMSEAETQYF. Written as DNA, the CDR3 is TGTGCCAGTAGTAAAATGAGCGAGGCGGAGACCCAGTACTTC.

This sequence joins TRBV7-6 and TRBJ2-5; possible D gene TRBD1, 7 bases. CDR1 SGHVS and CDR2 FNYEAQ come from the germline V gene. V lost 5 bases, J lost 5 bases, and 15 bases lay in between. The CDR3 runs to 14 residues. CDR3 coding DNA: TGTGCCAGCAGCCTCGTGGAGGGGGCCGAGACCCAGTACTTC. It yields the protein CASSLVEGAETQYF.

Only a few counts were recorded for this clone. This chain joins TRBV6-1 and TRBJ1-4; D not resolved. V was shortened by 4 bases and J by 0 bases, with 12 bases between the two germline ends. CDR3 length: 16 amino acids. Per germline, CDR1 MNHNS and CDR2 SASEGT. The CDR3 protein is CASSAWYSATNEKLFF. CDR3 DNA: TGTGCCAGCAGTGCGTGGTACAGCGCAACTAATGAAAAACTGTTTTTT.

The chain has TRBV30 and TRBJ2-7, with D unresolved. The V end lost 3 bases, the J end lost 6 bases, and 12 bases lay between the germline ends. From germline, CDR1 is GTSNPN and CDR2 SVGIG (reference sequence). The CDR3 totals 12 residues. CDR3 sequence reads: CAWRASPLEQYF. The CDR3 region has the DNA TGTGCCTGGAGGGCTAGTCCCCTCGAGCAGTACTTC.

The gene calls are TRBV5-1 and TRBJ1-1, with no clear D. The CDR3 runs 14 residues. Between the trimmed V and J ends, which lost 0 bases and 4 bases, there was a span of 10 bases. From germline, CDR1 is SGHRS and CDR2 YFSETQ. Here the CDR3 reads CASSLAGDRTEAFF. For the CDR3, the DNA is TGCGCCAGCAGCTTGGCCGGGGATCGCACTGAAGCTTTCTTT.

The chain has TRBV27 and TRBJ1-5; weak D call: TRBD1 (6 bases). The CDR3 is made up of 15 amino acids. Trimming took off 6 bases at V and 3 bases at J, with 15 bases between the two ends. Germline values: CDR1 MNHEY, CDR2 SMNVEV (reference sequence). CDR3 bases: TGTGCCAGCAGGGGCCTCACAGGGATCAATCAGCCCCAGCATTTT. Its protein is CASRGLTGINQPQHF.

This chain connects TRBV4-3 to TRBJ2-7, with a weak D call TRBD2 (5 bases). V was clipped by 1 base and J by 4 bases, with 23 bases between them. Germline V lookup: CDR1 LGHNA, CDR2 YSLEER. This CDR3 is 18 amino acids long. CDR3 protein: CASSQANWGEDRRYEQYF. CDR3 sequence (DNA): TGCGCCAGCAGCCAAGCCAACTGGGGAGAGGATCGGAGATACGAGCAGTACTTC.

Notes on this clone: This same CDR3 is encoded by further DNA sequences in the sample. The CDR3 here is CASSLGFQETQYF. CDR3 DNA sequence: TGTGCCAGCAGTTTGGGATTCCAAGAGACCCAGTACTTC. This sequence joins TRBV27 and TRBJ2-5; D not resolved. The CDR3 spans 13 residues. The germline V gene has CDR1 MNHEY and CDR2 SMNVEV (reference sequence). Trimming removed 3 bases at V and 1 base at J, with 6 bases between.

This chain links TRBV2 with TRBJ1-1, with D unclear. The CDR3 is made up of 14 amino acids. The V gene lost 4 bases and the J gene lost 1 base, with 10 bases spanning the gap. Per germline, CDR1 SNHLY and CDR2 FYNNEI. CDR3 region: CASSVEQRNTEAFF. As DNA, the CDR3 is TGTGCCAGCAGTGTGGAACAACGGAACACTGAAGCTTTCTTT. The whole variable domain, filled in from reference TRBV2 and TRBJ1-1, reads EPEVTQTPSHQVTQMGQEVILRCVPISNHLYFYWYRQILGQKVEFLVSFYNNEISEKSEIFDDQFSVERPDGSNFTLKIRSTKLEDSAMYFCASSVEQRNTEAFFGQGTRLTVV.

This clone was picked up one time. The chain recombines TRBV28 with TRBJ1-2, with TRBD1 matching 8 bases. The CDR3 extends over 15 amino acids. Germline loops: CDR1 MDHEN, CDR2 SYDVKM. The V segment lost 10 bases and the J segment 4 bases; nucleotides outside the gene matches: 14. CDR3 residues: CATLPGTGRFYGYTF. The CDR3, as DNA: TGTGCCACCTTACCGGGGACAGGCCGTTTCTATGGCTACACCTTC.

This chain joins TRBV28 and TRBJ2-1; D is ambiguous. From germline, CDR1 is MDHEN and CDR2 SYDVKM. Trimming took 5 bases from V and 4 from J, leaving 6 bases between them. This CDR3 region has 12 residues. The CDR3 spells CASSLKYNEQFF. CDR3 in DNA: TGTGCCAGCAGTCTCAAGTACAATGAGCAGTTCTTC.

The chain uses TRBV28 and TRBJ2-1; D unclear. The germline CDR1 and CDR2 sequences are MDHEN and SYDVKM. Trimming took 8 bases from V and 10 from J, leaving 15 bases between them. The CDR3 has 12 residues. DNA of the CDR3: TGTGCCAGCTCGGTGGGGTTGGGAGAGCAGTTCTTC. This codes for CASSVGLGEQFF.